This T cell receptor beta chain is drawn from a study of blood T cell repertoires in COVID-19. Looking at the study overall: Samples came from the United States, Italy and Spain, spanning acute and convalescent COVID-19. From T cells, B-cell-depleted T cells, or PBMCs came the material, which was cDNA or gDNA.

In the authors' methods: It was from reference gene primer amplification that nucleated cell counts were estimated. Here immunoSEQ multiplex PCR was the method, and the copy in TCRdb shows in-frame clones only, minus some. V and J calls and clone size are given by that table; D and trimming were obtained from the DNA. The repertoire holds 200,000 to 300,000 clones, with about 89% as singletons. The V end lost 1 base, the J end lost 3 bases, and 3 bases lay between the germline ends. Germline lookup yields CDR1 PRHDT and CDR2 FYEKMQ (reference sequence). The CDR3 is made up of 13 amino acids. The source is a woman aged 40 to 50 who had recovered from COVID-19. What was sequenced was peripheral blood. The V call is TRBV13, the J call TRBJ2-2; D ambiguous. The CDR3 spells CASSLVYTGELFF. The CDR3 region has the DNA TGTGCCAGCAGCTTAGTCTACACCGGGGAGCTGTTTTTT.